A single sample gave rise to the 22 T cell receptor beta chains below, sequenced in a study of response to subunit inactivated influenza vaccine. TCRdb ran MiXCR on the RT-PCR reads and lists one entry per CDR3 protein. Seen here are approximately 520,000 distinct CDR3 sequences, about 25% observed once, and the top ten hold 1.5% to 2%. Material: CD4+ T cells sorted from PBMCs, obtained 5 days after vaccination. These receptors originate from a man aged 45-60 years who received an inactivated influenza vaccine.

This clonotype occurred many times. At one end the junction does not follow the germline gene, possibly because of a read error. This chain joins TRBV12-3 or TRBV12-4 and TRBJ1-6, with 7 bases fitting TRBD1. This CDR3 contains 15 residues. The CDR3 is CATSLRQGNTSPLHF. The CDR3 bases are TGTGCCACCAGTTTAAGACAGGGCAACACCTCACCCCTCCACTTT.

This clonotype was seen a few times. The gene calls are TRBV12-3 or TRBV12-4 and TRBJ2-1; D might be TRBD1 or TRBD2, each matching 5 bases. This CDR3 has 18 residues. The germline V and J ends were trimmed by 4 bases and 0 bases, with 19 bases remaining between them. CDR3 amino acids: CASSSRGSTTSSYNEQFF. The CDR3 DNA is TGTGCCAGCAGTTCGAGGGGTTCCACGACGAGCTCCTACAATGAGCAGTTCTTC.

This clonotype was detected a few times. J is TRBJ1-1 and V is TRBV10-2; 8 bases are shared with TRBD1. The CDR3 consists of 13 residues. From germline, CDR1 is WSHSY and CDR2 SAAADI. V gave up 3 bases and J gave up 7 bases; unmatched junction bases: 4. The CDR3 coding sequence is TGCGCCAGCAGTGACATAGGACAGGGTGAAGCTTTCTTT. It is translated as CASSDIGQGEAFF.

The chain uses TRBV29-1 and TRBJ2-7, with D perhaps TRBD1 (5 bases). Germline CDR1 is SQVTM and CDR2 is ANQGSEA. The CDR3 is made up of 14 amino acids. V was clipped by 3 bases and J by 1 base, with 13 bases between them. In DNA form, the CDR3 reads TGCAGCGTTGATGTTGGGGCCAGTTCCTACGAGCAGTACTTC. Translating it yields CSVDVGASSYEQYF.

This clonotype showed up just a few times. This chain joins TRBV25-1 and TRBJ1-1; D is possibly TRBD1 (5 bases). The V end lost 2 bases, the J end lost 12 bases, and 19 bases lay between the germline ends. The CDR3 length is 14 residues. CDR1 is MGHDK, CDR2 SYGVNS, per germline. This CDR3 is CASSETGPRAGTFF. DNA for the CDR3: TGTGCCAGCAGTGAAACGGGACCCCGGGCCGGAACTTTCTTT.

This clonotype was counted a single time. The chain uses TRBV2 and TRBJ2-4, with TRBD1 matching over 8 bases. J gave up 9 bases and V 6 bases, and 13 bases lay outside the gene matches. CDR3 length equals 15 residues. The germline V gene has CDR1 SNHLY and CDR2 FYNNEI. In DNA form, the CDR3 reads TGTGCCAGCAGGCGACAGGGGATTAGTTATAGCATTCAGTACTTC. Protein sequence: CASRRQGISYSIQYF.

V is TRBV6-7 and J is TRBJ2-7; D is ambiguous. TRBV6-7 counts as an open reading frame of uncertain function. The V and J ends lost 0 bases and 1 base respectively, with 10 bases between them. The CDR3 consists of 15 residues. In nucleotides, the CDR3 is TGTGCCAGCAGTTACTCGAAGGTTGGGTCCTACGAGCAGTACTTC. It codes for CASSYSKVGSYEQYF.

The CDR3 DNA follows: TGTGCCAGCAGCGTAGCTACTAGCTGGGCGCAGTATTTT. This sequence encodes CASSVATSWAQYF. The chain employs TRBV9 and TRBJ2-3, with a possible D match to TRBD2 (6 bases). V lost 0 bases, J lost 10 bases, and 12 bases lay in between. This CDR3 has 13 amino acids. Germline values: CDR1 SGDLS, CDR2 YYNGEE. The variable domain in full, with the rest retrieved from reference TRBV9 and TRBJ2-3, is DSGVTQTPKHLITATGQRVTLRCSPRSGDLSVYWYQQSLDQGLQFLIQYYNGEERAKGNILERFSAQQFPDLHSELNLSSLELGDSALYFCASSVATSWAQYFGPGTRLTVL.

This rearrangement joins TRBV4-3 to TRBJ2-1, with D unresolved. V lost 1 base, J lost 7 bases, and 14 bases lay in between. This CDR3 region has 15 residues. Per the germline V gene, CDR1 is LGHNA and CDR2 is YSLEER. CDR3 coding DNA: TGCGCCAGCAGCCAAGTCGGCAACAACGCGAATGAGCAGTTCTTC. Translating gives CASSQVGNNANEQFF.

The sample holds a few counts of this clonotype. V gene TRBV12-3 or TRBV12-4 combines with J gene TRBJ1-2; TRBD1 aligns across 9 bases. The J segment lost 7 bases and the V segment lost 5 bases, leaving 11 bases of the junction unmatched. This CDR3 is 15 amino acids long. This CDR3 reads CASSDGTGSITGYTF. In nucleotides, the CDR3 is TGTGCCAGCAGTGACGGGACAGGGAGTATCACTGGCTACACCTTC.

This clonotype was detected a few times. The chain couples TRBV11-2 to TRBJ2-2, with TRBD1 matching 9 bases. The CDR3 covers 15 residues. The V gene's germline CDR1 is SGHAT and CDR2 FQNNGV. V was pared by 5 bases and J by 3 bases, with 4 bases of the junction left unmatched. The CDR3 DNA reads TGTGCCAGCAGCCCCGGGACAGGGTACACCGGGGAGCTGTTTTTT. This sequence encodes CASSPGTGYTGELFF.

Concerning this clonotype: A junction boundary mismatches the germline segment, possibly from a read error. The chain is built from TRBV5-1 and TRBJ2-3; D possibly uses TRBD1 or TRBD2 (5 bases each). CDR3 length: 16 residues. Per germline, CDR1 SGHRS and CDR2 YFSETQ. The CDR3 nucleotides read TGCGCCAGCAGATTGGAGGCAGGGTTGAGGACAGATACGCAGTATTTT. Translated: CASRLEAGLRTDTQYF.

The gene calls are TRBV9 and TRBJ2-1; perhaps TRBD2 as D (7 bases). Deletions cut 3 bases from V and 4 bases from J, with 17 bases between. This CDR3 is 16 amino acids long. The germline V gene encodes CDR1 SGDLS and CDR2 YYNGEE. CDR3 nucleotide sequence: TGTGCCAGCAGCGGCATAGGGGGGGGGAGATACAATGAGCAGTTCTTC. Translation: CASSGIGGGRYNEQFF.

This clonotype was seen only a few times. The gene calls are TRBV12-3 or TRBV12-4 and TRBJ2-1; TRBD2 agrees at 11 bases. The length of the CDR3 is 16 residues. The V and J ends lost 1 base and 6 bases, in that order; junction bases with no gene match: 5. CDR3 loop: CASSLESTSGGNEQFF. The CDR3 nucleotides read TGTGCCAGCAGTTTAGAGTCCACTAGCGGGGGCAATGAGCAGTTCTTC.

The CDR3 here is CSATNNGLGYTF. The CDR3 nucleotides read TGCAGTGCTACAAACAATGGACTTGGCTACACCTTC. The rearrangement uses TRBV20-1 and TRBJ1-2, with unresolved D. The germline V and J ends were trimmed by 4 bases and 7 bases, with 13 bases remaining between them. Germline V gene sequence: CDR1 DFQATT, CDR2 SNEGSKA (reference sequence). The CDR3 spans 12 residues.

This clonotype has just a few counts. The CDR3 reads CASSLGGSSSYEQYF. The CDR3, as DNA: TGTGCCAGCAGCTTAGGGGGCAGTAGCTCCTACGAGCAGTACTTC. The rearrangement links TRBV7-2 to TRBJ2-7, with D possibly TRBD1 on 5 matching bases. The CDR3 length is 15 residues. Germline CDR1 SGHTA, CDR2 FQGNSA. The V end lost 1 base, the J end lost 0 bases, and 10 bases lay between the germline ends.

This clonotype has a handful of counts. The chain is built from TRBV5-1 and TRBJ2-5, with a weak D call TRBD2 (6 bases). Looked up from germline, CDR1 is SGHRS and CDR2 is YFSETQ. Between the trimmed V and J ends, which lost 5 bases and 5 bases, there was a span of 16 bases. This CDR3 is 14 amino acids long. CDR3: CASRFGGPRETQYF. The CDR3 bases are TGCGCCAGCAGATTCGGAGGGCCTAGGGAGACCCAGTACTTC. Complete variable domain (other parts from reference TRBV5-1 and TRBJ2-5): KAGVTQTPRYLIKTRGQQVTLSCSPISGHRSVSWYQQTPGQGLQFLFEYFSETQRNKGNFPGRFSGRQFSNSRSEMNVSTLELGDSALYLCASRFGGPRETQYFGPGTRLLVL.

CDR3 sequence (DNA): TGTGCCAGCAGCTTGAAGTTGGCCAGGGCTAGCAAAAACATTCAGTACTTC. This translates into CASSLKLARASKNIQYF. The V gene is TRBV5-6, the J gene TRBJ2-4, with D possibly matching TRBD1 (5 bases). The V and J ends lost 1 base and 3 bases respectively, with 17 bases between them. This CDR3 spans 17 amino acids. The germline V gene has CDR1 SGHDT and CDR2 YYEEEE.

This rearrangement joins TRBV7-2 to TRBJ2-7; D remains ambiguous. This CDR3 is built from 15 residues. From germline, CDR1 is SGHTA and CDR2 FQGNSA. V was trimmed by 1 base and J by 1 base, leaving 11 bases between them. The CDR3 nucleotides are TGTGCCAGCAGCTTAGATCGTTACGCTTCCTACGAGCAGTACTTC. Translation gives CASSLDRYASYEQYF.

The chain carries TRBV27 and TRBJ2-7; TRBD1 matches 8 bases. V lost 5 bases to trimming and J lost 1 base; unmatched junction nucleotides: 7. Germline values: CDR1 MNHEY, CDR2 SMNVEV (reference sequence). The CDR3 consists of 15 residues. In DNA form, the CDR3 reads TGTGCCAGCAGTCGAGACGGACAGGGTTCCTACGAGCAGTACTTC. It specifies CASSRDGQGSYEQYF.

The V call is TRBV7-2, the J call TRBJ2-3; TRBD2 agrees at 16 bases. Germline V lookup: CDR1 SGHTA, CDR2 FQGNSA. The CDR3 has 17 residues. V was clipped by 5 bases and J by 4 bases; unmatched bases: 6. CDR3 sequence: CASSLGTSGGEADTQYF. The CDR3, as DNA: TGTGCCAGCAGCCTGGGGACTAGCGGGGGGGAAGCAGATACGCAGTATTTT.

In its sample, this clonotype was seen a few times. The rearrangement links TRBV11-2 to TRBJ2-1; possibly TRBD1 for D (6 bases). This CDR3 comprises 15 residues. Deletions cut 5 bases from V and 6 bases from J, with 17 bases between. Germline V lookup: CDR1 SGHAT, CDR2 FQNNGV. CDR3 amino acids: CASSEIFRGANEQFF. The CDR3 nucleotides read TGTGCCAGCAGCGAGATTTTCAGGGGAGCCAATGAGCAGTTCTTC.